The sequence of this T cell receptor beta chain was determined in a study of cytomegalovirus exposure and HLA in healthy donors (TCRdb year 2017). As for the study more broadly: A later analysis indicated that the 120 validation repertoires were generated on the platform also employed for the approximately 700 repertoires of the first cohort. To predict cytomegalovirus infection status, the study brought together high-throughput TCR immunosequencing, statistical association of individual TCRs with disease status, and machine learning. The study aimed to test whether cataloging public T cell receptors could reveal signatures of past pathogen exposure. Besides the first cohort of approximately 710 subjects, a separate validation cohort made up of roughly 120 different subjects was used.

V gives up 5 bases and J gives up 6 bases, and the segment between their germline ends measures 17 bases. The CDR3 sequence holds 15 residues, the cysteine and phenylalanine included. Of all the DNA, just the CDR3 is kept, 45 bases in frame from base 1. As encoded in the germline V gene (reference sequence), CDR1 is SEHNR while CDR2 is FQNEAQ. Worth noting for this clone: The specificity of this receptor is unknown. Within one base of it there is no much larger clone, and no base qualities were kept.

The study at large found these results: In vitro tests confirmed that a few of the cytomegalovirus-associated TCR beta chains recognize cytomegalovirus antigens. Most TCR sequences were seen in very few donors, while some public TCRs were found in many individuals. Cytomegalovirus status was reported to be diagnosed by the classifier with high specificity and sensitivity in both the original and validation cohorts. According to the authors, the approach could potentially be generalized to other disease states and immunological phenotypes. All 120 or so repertoires were used to score co-occurrence in the validation cohort in a later analysis, because that analysis had no HLA typing for the cohort. Of the cluster scores, roughly 93% were above 0 in a later analysis, which found that TCRs clustered in the first cohort also tended to co-occur in the 95 to 150 validation repertoires. The study gave a list of roughly 150 TCR beta chains associated with cytomegalovirus.

The library was generated by the immunoSEQ multiplex PCR assay. As for how the authors treated the data: A statistical classification framework was developed to diagnose cytomegalovirus status using the catalog of TCR beta chain sequences. This is the immuneACCESS table as TCRdb keeps it, with only in-frame sequences that have V and J called. A part of the clones is gone; compared with another copy, unresolved V genes explain less than half, and the rest is unexplained. The DNA was the basis for D and trimming; V, J and clone size are from that table. This sample lists some 150,000 clones; about 91% were detected once. The biggest ten clones account for about 7.9% of the sample. Donors formed part of the validation cohort, which comprised 120 subjects and was distinct from the first cohort of 550 to 850 subjects.

This chain is built from TRBV7-9 and TRBJ2-4, and possibly TRBD1, on 6 matching bases. Sequencing input: PBMCs. The sequence was collected from a woman aged 18-35 years in good health and CMV-seropositive. The bases read TGTGCCAGCAGCCTCGGAACAGGGTTTAGAAACATTCAGTACTTC. Its translation is CASSLGTGFRNIQYF.